The 24 T cell receptor beta chains given below trace back to one sample, sequenced in a study of T cells in Graves' hyperthyroidism and ophthalmopathy. RNA transcripts provided the source from which TCR beta CDR3 regions were amplified. HTBI primers were employed in a first-round RT-PCR of the TCR CDR3. From the multiplex PCR reads, TCRdb called clonotypes with MiXCR, one entry per CDR3 protein. The table shows hundreds of thousands of distinct CDR3 sequences, with about a sixth occurring only once. Material for sequencing was blood. All receptors derive from a woman younger than 30 with Graves' hyperthyroidism that later progressed to Graves' ophthalmopathy.

Ten or more counts support this clonotype. J is TRBJ2-7 and V is TRBV12-3 or TRBV12-4; TRBD1 is a possible D gene (5 bases). The CDR3 length is 17 residues. Trimming removed 4 bases from V and 2 bases from J, with 21 bases in between. The CDR3: CASSSVWPRTSAYEQYF. Here the CDR3 DNA reads TGTGCCAGCAGTTCTGTTTGGCCCCGGACAAGTGCCTACGAGCAGTACTTC.

In DNA, the CDR3 is TGCAGTGCTTCGACAGGGGGCCAAAACAATCAGCCCCAGCATTTT. Translated, it gives CSASTGGQNNQPQHF. V is TRBV20-1 and J is TRBJ1-5, with TRBD1 matching over 10 bases. The V and J ends lost 5 bases and 3 bases, in that order; junction bases with no gene match: 7. The CDR3 is 15 residues long. CDR1 is DFQATT, CDR2 SNEGSKA, per germline (reference sequence).

The chain links TRBV28 to TRBJ1-3; maybe TRBD1 (5 bases). The V and J ends lost 5 bases and 4 bases respectively, with 15 bases between them. CDR3 length: 15 residues. The germline CDR1 and CDR2 sequences are MDHEN and SYDVKM. CDR3 DNA sequence: TGTGCCAGCAGTCTCCCACAGGTCTGGGGAAACACCATATATTTT. Its translation: CASSLPQVWGNTIYF.

This clonotype was observed at least ten times. This chain's CDR3 is CASSLLGPTYEQYF. The DNA for the CDR3 is TGTGCCAGCAGCTTATTAGGACCTACCTACGAGCAGTACTTC. The rearrangement links TRBV11-2 to TRBJ2-7, with D unclear. CDR1 SGHAT and CDR2 FQNNGV come from the germline V gene. This CDR3 has 14 amino acids. V lost 2 bases, J lost 2 bases, and 10 bases lay in between.

This clonotype was seen ten or more times. The CDR3 region is CASSARGASGSRTDTQYF. DNA for the CDR3: TGTGCCAGCAGTGCAAGGGGCGCTAGCGGGTCACGCACAGATACGCAGTATTTT. The chain joins TRBV6-1 to TRBJ2-3; 8 bases are shared with TRBD2. Per the germline V gene, CDR1 is MNHNS and CDR2 is SASEGT. V shed 4 bases, J shed 1 base, and the junction held 13 bases outside the gene matches. CDR3 length equals 18 residues.

The chain's CDR3 is CATRTGQKLFF. The DNA of the CDR3 is TGTGCCACCCGGACTGGCCAAAAACTGTTTTTT. The chain recombines TRBV10-3 with TRBJ1-4; the D is unclear. CDR3 length equals 11 residues. V was shortened by 10 bases and J by 9 bases, with 12 bases between the two germline ends. CDR1 is ENHRY, CDR2 SYGVKD, per germline.

This clonotype was seen repeatedly, ten times or more. The chain is built from TRBV5-1 and TRBJ2-7; TRBD1 matches 9 bases. This CDR3 has 15 amino acids. Per the germline V gene, CDR1 is SGHRS and CDR2 is YFSETQ. V lost 4 bases to trimming and J lost 2 bases; unmatched junction nucleotides: 7. The CDR3 protein is CASSPRQGVPYEQYF. The CDR3 bases are TGCGCCAGCAGCCCTCGACAGGGGGTCCCCTACGAGCAGTACTTC.

The rearrangement links TRBV12-3 or TRBV12-4 to TRBJ2-4; the D gene is possibly TRBD1 (5 bases). The V gene lost 1 base and the J gene lost 7 bases, with 17 bases spanning the gap. There are 16 residues in the CDR3. CDR3 sequence reads: CASSLGALGVGNIQYF. DNA of the CDR3: TGTGCCAGCAGTTTAGGAGCATTAGGGGTGGGGAACATTCAGTACTTC.

This clonotype showed up just a few times. This chain links TRBV27 with TRBJ2-5; 8 positions match TRBD2. The CDR3 has 17 residues. Germline V gene sequence: CDR1 MNHEY, CDR2 SMNVEV (reference sequence). V lost 4 bases to trimming and J lost 5 bases; unmatched junction nucleotides: 15. CDR3 amino acids: CASSYIFKAGVWETQYF. CDR3 bases: TGTGCCAGCAGTTATATCTTTAAAGCGGGAGTTTGGGAGACCCAGTACTTC.

J is TRBJ2-5 and V is TRBV10-3; 9 bases fit TRBD1. Germline V gene sequence: CDR1 ENHRY, CDR2 SYGVKD. CDR3 length equals 14 residues. V was pared by 1 base and J by 4 bases, with 1 base of the junction left unmatched. The DNA for the CDR3 is TGTGCCATCAGTGAGTTGGGACAGGGAGAGACCCAGTACTTC. This sequence encodes CAISELGQGETQYF.

This clonotype was seen a handful of times. This chain connects TRBV13 to TRBJ2-3, with 7 nucleotides matching TRBD1. The CDR3 spans 15 residues. Germline V gives CDR1 PRHDT, CDR2 FYEKMQ (reference sequence). V gave up 0 bases and J gave up 1 base; unmatched junction bases: 1. The CDR3 is CASSLGGTGTDTQYF. The DNA of the CDR3 is TGTGCCAGCAGCTTAGGGGGGACAGGCACAGATACGCAGTATTTT.

This clonotype has a count of ten or more. The V gene is TRBV7-2, the J gene TRBJ1-5, with D tentatively TRBD1 (6 bases). Germline CDR1 and CDR2: SGHTA and FQGNSA. The V gene lost 5 bases and the J gene lost 4 bases, with 15 bases spanning the gap. This CDR3 has 15 residues. For the CDR3, the DNA is TGTGCCAGCAGCCCCTCGACAGGTCGTAATCAGCCCCAGCATTTT. This gives the protein CASSPSTGRNQPQHF.

The chain carries TRBV7-9 and TRBJ2-2; D is unclear. The CDR3 spans 18 residues. Germline-derived CDR1 and CDR2 are SEHNR and FQNEAQ (reference sequence). Deletions cut 2 bases from V and 0 bases from J, with 16 bases between. The CDR3 reads CASSLTWWEPSNTGELFF. The CDR3 nucleotides are TGTGCCAGCAGCTTAACGTGGTGGGAACCCTCGAACACCGGGGAGCTGTTTTTT.

This clonotype was picked up many times. V gene TRBV13 combines with J gene TRBJ2-7, with 7 positions matching TRBD1. Germline CDR1 reads PRHDT; CDR2 reads FYEKMQ (reference sequence). The CDR3 contains 15 residues. J lost 9 bases, V lost 5 bases, and 16 bases had no gene match. The CDR3 coding sequence is TGTGCCAGCAGCCAAGGCCGGGACAGTGGGGACGTGCAGTACTTC. This gives the protein CASSQGRDSGDVQYF.

This clonotype was seen repeatedly, ten times or more. The chain recombines TRBV9 with TRBJ1-5; TRBD1 is a possible D gene (6 bases). Germline CDR1 and CDR2: SGDLS and YYNGEE. The germline V and J ends were trimmed by 3 bases and 7 bases, with 14 bases remaining between them. This CDR3 is built from 14 residues. CDR3 DNA sequence: TGTGCCAGCAGCGAGGGACCGGGGGCACAGCCCCAGCATTTT. This gives the protein CASSEGPGAQPQHF.

The table lists this clonotype with a few counts. This sequence joins TRBV20-1 and TRBJ1-1; D may be TRBD1 (5 bases). Germline V gene data show CDR1 as DFQATT and CDR2 as SNEGSKA (reference sequence). V was trimmed by 4 bases and J by 0 bases, leaving 21 bases between them. CDR3 length: 17 amino acids. CDR3 in amino acids: CSAIPGHVIDMNTEAFF. CDR3 nucleotides: TGCAGTGCTATACCAGGACACGTTATAGACATGAACACTGAAGCTTTCTTT.

This clonotype was recorded a few times. The chain joins TRBV24-1 to TRBJ2-1, with 7 nucleotides matching TRBD1. CDR3 length: 18 amino acids. Germline values: CDR1 KGHDR, CDR2 SFDVKD. After removal of 4 bases from V and 4 bases from J, the junction contained 15 bases not matched to a gene. The CDR3, as DNA: TGTGCCACCAGTGACACTTCCCTTGGACAGGCCGATTACAATGAGCAGTTCTTC. Its translation is CATSDTSLGQADYNEQFF.

This rearrangement joins TRBV5-6 to TRBJ2-5, with D tentatively TRBD2 (5 bases). From germline, CDR1 is SGHDT and CDR2 YYEEEE. Trimming pared 1 base from V and 5 bases from J, leaving 15 bases between. This CDR3 comprises 15 residues. The CDR3 nucleotides are TGTGCCAGCAGCTTGAGATGGCTAGCCTCTGAGACCCAGTACTTC. This encodes CASSLRWLASETQYF. The whole variable domain, remainder taken from reference TRBV5-6 and TRBJ2-5, is DAGVTQSPTHLIKTRGQQVTLRCSPKSGHDTVSWYQQALGQGPQFIFQYYEEEERQRGNFPDRFSGHQFPNYSSELNVNALLLGDSALYLCASSLRWLASETQYFGPGTRLLVL.

The chain is built from TRBV2 and TRBJ2-5; TRBD2 matches 7 bases. The CDR3 runs 21 residues. In germline, CDR1 is SNHLY, CDR2 FYNNEI. V gave up 4 bases and J gave up 1 base; unmatched junction bases: 24. The CDR3 loop is CASSVVLMSLARKNLQETQYF. The DNA for the CDR3 is TGTGCCAGCAGTGTCGTTCTCATGTCACTAGCGCGGAAAAACCTCCAAGAGACCCAGTACTTC. Drawing the rest from reference TRBV2 and TRBJ2-5, the complete variable domain is EPEVTQTPSHQVTQMGQEVILRCVPISNHLYFYWYRQILGQKVEFLVSFYNNEISEKSEIFDDQFSVERPDGSNFTLKIRSTKLEDSAMYFCASSVVLMSLARKNLQETQYFGPGTRLLVL.

Notes on this clonotype: A much more abundant neighbour one base away suggests this may be a read error. The rearrangement uses TRBV5-6 and TRBJ2-1, with 12 positions matching TRBD2. The V and J ends lost 4 bases and 10 bases, in that order; junction bases with no gene match: 6. The germline V gene has CDR1 SGHDT and CDR2 YYEEEE. The CDR3 runs to 14 residues. CDR3 sequence (DNA): TGTGCCAGCAGCCGACTAGCGGGAGTAGGGGAGCAGTTCTTC. Its protein product is CASSRLAGVGEQFF. Full variable domain (missing parts from reference TRBV5-6 and TRBJ2-1): DAGVTQSPTHLIKTRGQQVTLRCSPKSGHDTVSWYQQALGQGPQFIFQYYEEEERQRGNFPDRFSGHQFPNYSSELNVNALLLGDSALYLCASSRLAGVGEQFFGPGTRLTVL.

Note on this clonotype: A read error is possible here, since a much larger clone lies one base away. The CDR3 DNA follows: TGTGCCAGCAATTTCCTCCTCCAGCGGGAGGGCCGGGGTGAGCAGTTCTTC. Translating it yields CASNFLLQREGRGEQFF. The chain uses TRBV27 and TRBJ2-1; 10 bases are shared with TRBD2. The germline gives CDR1 MNHEY, CDR2 SMNVEV (reference sequence). The V gene end was trimmed by 7 bases and the J gene end by 9 bases; junction bases not matched to a gene: 18. This CDR3 is 17 amino acids long.

Ten or more counts support this clonotype. This chain uses TRBV5-1 with TRBJ2-5; 13 nucleotides align to TRBD2. V shed 3 bases and J 3 bases; nucleotides not matched to a gene: 2. Germline lookup yields CDR1 SGHRS and CDR2 YFSETQ. There are 15 residues in the CDR3. CDR3 sequence: CASSSGLAGEETQYF. The CDR3 nucleotides read TGCGCCAGCAGCTCCGGACTAGCGGGAGAAGAGACCCAGTACTTC.

This clonotype was seen repeatedly, ten times or more. The chain links TRBV27 to TRBJ2-7, with 10 bases lining up with TRBD2. The CDR3 is 14 amino acids. The germline CDR1 and CDR2 sequences are MNHEY and SMNVEV (reference sequence). After removal of 5 bases from V and 3 bases from J, the junction contained 4 bases not matched to a gene. DNA for the CDR3: TGTGCCAGCAGTCCGACTAGCGGGTTCTACGAGCAGTACTTC. Encoded protein: CASSPTSGFYEQYF.

There are many counts of this clonotype. This chain connects TRBV28 to TRBJ1-5, with D unresolved. This CDR3 has 12 residues. V lost 7 bases to trimming and J lost 2 bases, with 6 bases between them. Per the germline V gene, CDR1 is MDHEN and CDR2 is SYDVKM. The CDR3 DNA is TGTGCCAGCATTAGGGGCAATCAGCCCCAGCATTTT. Amino acid sequence: CASIRGNQPQHF.